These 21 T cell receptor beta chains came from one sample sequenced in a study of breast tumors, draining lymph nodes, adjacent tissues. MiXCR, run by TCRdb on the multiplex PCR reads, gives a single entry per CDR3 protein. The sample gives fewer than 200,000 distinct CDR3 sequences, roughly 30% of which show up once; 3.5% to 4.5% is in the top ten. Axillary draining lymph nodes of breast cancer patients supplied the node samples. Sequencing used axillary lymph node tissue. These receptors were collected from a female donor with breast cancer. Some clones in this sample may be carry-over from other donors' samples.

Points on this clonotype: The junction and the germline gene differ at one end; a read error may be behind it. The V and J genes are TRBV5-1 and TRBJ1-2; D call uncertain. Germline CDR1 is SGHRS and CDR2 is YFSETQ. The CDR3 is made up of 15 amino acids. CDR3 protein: CASSLVVGSNYGCTF. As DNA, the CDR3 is TGCGCCAGCAGCTTGGTGGTAGGGAGCAACTATGGCTGCACCTTC.

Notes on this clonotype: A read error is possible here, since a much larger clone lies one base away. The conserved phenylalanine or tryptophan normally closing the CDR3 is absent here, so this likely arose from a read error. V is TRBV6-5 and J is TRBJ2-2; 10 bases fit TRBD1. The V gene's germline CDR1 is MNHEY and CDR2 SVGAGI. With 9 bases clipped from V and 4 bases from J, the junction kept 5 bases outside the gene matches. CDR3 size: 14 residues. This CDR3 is CASKGQGITGELFL. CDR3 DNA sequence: TGTGCCAGTAAGGGACAGGGGATCACCGGGGAGCTGTTTCTT.

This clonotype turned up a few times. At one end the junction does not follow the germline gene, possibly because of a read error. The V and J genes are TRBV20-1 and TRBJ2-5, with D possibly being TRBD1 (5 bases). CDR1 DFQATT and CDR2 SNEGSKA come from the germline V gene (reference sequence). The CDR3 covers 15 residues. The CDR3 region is CSAREGVSGPETQCF. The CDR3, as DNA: TGCAGTGCTAGAGAAGGGGTCTCGGGCCCGGAGACCCAGTGCTTC.

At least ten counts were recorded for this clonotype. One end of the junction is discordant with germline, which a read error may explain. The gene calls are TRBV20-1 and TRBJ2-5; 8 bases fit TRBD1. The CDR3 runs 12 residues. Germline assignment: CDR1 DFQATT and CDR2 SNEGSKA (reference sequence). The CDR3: CSARHEDRGIRF. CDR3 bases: TGCAGTGCTAGACACGAAGACAGGGGAATAAGGTTC.

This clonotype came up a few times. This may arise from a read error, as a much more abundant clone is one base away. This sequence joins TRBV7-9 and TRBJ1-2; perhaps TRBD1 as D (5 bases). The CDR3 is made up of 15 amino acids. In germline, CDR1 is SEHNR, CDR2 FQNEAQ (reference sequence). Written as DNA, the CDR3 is TGTGCCAGCAGCTTAGGGGGGGTTACTAACTATGGCTACCCCTTC. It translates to CASSLGGVTNYGYPF.

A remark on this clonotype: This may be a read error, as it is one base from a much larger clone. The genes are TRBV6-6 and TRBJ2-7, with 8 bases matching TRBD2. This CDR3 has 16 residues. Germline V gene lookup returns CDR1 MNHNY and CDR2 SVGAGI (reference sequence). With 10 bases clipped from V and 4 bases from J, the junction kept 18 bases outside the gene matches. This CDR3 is CANRSGGPRGGYEQYF. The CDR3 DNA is TGTGCCAACAGAAGCGGGGGACCCCGAGGCGGTTACGAGCAGTACTTC.

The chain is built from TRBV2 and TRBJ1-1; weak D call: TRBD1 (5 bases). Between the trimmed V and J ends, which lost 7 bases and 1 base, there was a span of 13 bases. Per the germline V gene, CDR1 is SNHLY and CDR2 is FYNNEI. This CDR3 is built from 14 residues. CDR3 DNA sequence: TGTGCCAGCATCGGATGGGGGTGGAACACTGAAGCTTTCTTT. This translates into CASIGWGWNTEAFF. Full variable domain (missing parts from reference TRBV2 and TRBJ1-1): EPEVTQTPSHQVTQMGQEVILRCVPISNHLYFYWYRQILGQKVEFLVSFYNNEISEKSEIFDDQFSVERPDGSNFTLKIRSTKLEDSAMYFCASIGWGWNTEAFFGQGTRLTVV.

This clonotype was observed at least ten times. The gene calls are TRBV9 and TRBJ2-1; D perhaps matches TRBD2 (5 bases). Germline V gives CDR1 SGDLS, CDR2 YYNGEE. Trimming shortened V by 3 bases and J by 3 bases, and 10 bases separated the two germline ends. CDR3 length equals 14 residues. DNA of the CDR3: TGTGCCAGCAGCGCCCTCGCGGGCTACAATGAGCAGTTCTTC. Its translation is CASSALAGYNEQFF.

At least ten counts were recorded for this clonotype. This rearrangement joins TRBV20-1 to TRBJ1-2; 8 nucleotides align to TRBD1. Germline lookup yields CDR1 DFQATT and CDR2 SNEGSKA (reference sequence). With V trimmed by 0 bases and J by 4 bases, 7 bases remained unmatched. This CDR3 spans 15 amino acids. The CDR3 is CSARDPRGTGYGYTF. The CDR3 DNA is TGCAGTGCTAGAGATCCCAGGGGGACAGGCTATGGCTACACCTTC.

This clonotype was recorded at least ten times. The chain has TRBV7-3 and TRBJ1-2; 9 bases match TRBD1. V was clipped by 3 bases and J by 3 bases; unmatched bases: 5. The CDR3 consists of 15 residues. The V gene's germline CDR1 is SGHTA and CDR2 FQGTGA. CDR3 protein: CASSLGQGDYYGYTF. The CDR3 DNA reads TGTGCCAGCAGCTTGGGACAGGGAGATTACTATGGCTACACCTTC.

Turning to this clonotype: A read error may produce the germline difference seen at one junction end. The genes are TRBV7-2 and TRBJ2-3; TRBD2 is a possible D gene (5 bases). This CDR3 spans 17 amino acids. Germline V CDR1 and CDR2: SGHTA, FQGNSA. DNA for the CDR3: TGTGCCAGCAGCTTAGTGGGCGTCACCCGGGATACAGATCCGCAGTGTTTT. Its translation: CASSLVGVTRDTDPQCF.

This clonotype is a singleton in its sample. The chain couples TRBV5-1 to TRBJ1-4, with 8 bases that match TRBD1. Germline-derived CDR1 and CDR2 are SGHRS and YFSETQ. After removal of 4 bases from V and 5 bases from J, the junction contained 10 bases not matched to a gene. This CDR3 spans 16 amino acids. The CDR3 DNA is TGCGCCAGCAGCCCTGGTGGACAGGGCACCAATGAAAAACTGTTTTTT. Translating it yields CASSPGGQGTNEKLFF.

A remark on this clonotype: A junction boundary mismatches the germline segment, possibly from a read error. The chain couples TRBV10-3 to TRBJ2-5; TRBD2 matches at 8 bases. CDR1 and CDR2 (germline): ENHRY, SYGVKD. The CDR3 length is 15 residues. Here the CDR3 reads CAIRGAGAPQGTQYF. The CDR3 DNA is TGTGCCATCAGGGGAGCGGGGGCCCCCCAAGGGACCCAGTACTTT.

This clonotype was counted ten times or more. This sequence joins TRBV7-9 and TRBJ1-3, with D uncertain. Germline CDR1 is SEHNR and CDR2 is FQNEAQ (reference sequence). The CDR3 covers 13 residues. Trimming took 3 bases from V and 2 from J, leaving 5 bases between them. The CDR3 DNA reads TGTGCCAGCAGCTTGATTACTGGAAACACCATATATTTT. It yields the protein CASSLITGNTIYF.

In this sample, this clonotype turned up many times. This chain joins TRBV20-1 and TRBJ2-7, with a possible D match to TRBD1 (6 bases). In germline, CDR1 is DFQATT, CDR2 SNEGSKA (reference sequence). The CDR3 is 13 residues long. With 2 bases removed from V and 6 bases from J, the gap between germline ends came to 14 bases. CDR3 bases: TGCAGTGCTAGACTCAGGGGCGCACTCGAGCAGTACTTC. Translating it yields CSARLRGALEQYF.

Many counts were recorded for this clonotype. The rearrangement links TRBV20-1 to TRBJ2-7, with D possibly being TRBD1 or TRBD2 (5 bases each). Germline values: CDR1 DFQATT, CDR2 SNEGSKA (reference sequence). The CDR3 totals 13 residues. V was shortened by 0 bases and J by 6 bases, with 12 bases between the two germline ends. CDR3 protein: CSARDLGVREQYF. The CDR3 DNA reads TGCAGTGCTAGAGATCTGGGGGTTCGCGAGCAGTACTTC.

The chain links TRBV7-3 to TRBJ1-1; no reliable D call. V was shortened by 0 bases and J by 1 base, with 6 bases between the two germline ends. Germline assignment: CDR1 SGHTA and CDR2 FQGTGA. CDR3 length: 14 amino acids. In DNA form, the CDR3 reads TGTGCCAGCAGCTTAACCGGCTGGAACACTGAAGCTTTCTTT. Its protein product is CASSLTGWNTEAFF.

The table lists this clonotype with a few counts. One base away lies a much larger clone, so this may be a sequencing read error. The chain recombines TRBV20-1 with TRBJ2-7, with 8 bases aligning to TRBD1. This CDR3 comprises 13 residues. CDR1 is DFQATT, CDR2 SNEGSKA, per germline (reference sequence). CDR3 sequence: CSATDRVGYAQYF. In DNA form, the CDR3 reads TGCAGTGCCACGGACAGGGTCGGGTACGCGCAGTACTTC.

The CDR3: CASSLSSSGTGVRGQYF. The CDR3 DNA reads TGCGCCAGCAGCTTGTCGAGTTCGGGGACAGGAGTGCGCGGGCAGTACTTC. The chain has TRBV5-1 and TRBJ2-7; TRBD1 matches 8 bases. This CDR3 is built from 17 residues. V trimming: 1 base; J trimming: 9 bases; junction bases outside the gene matches: 18. Germline CDR1 reads SGHRS; CDR2 reads YFSETQ.

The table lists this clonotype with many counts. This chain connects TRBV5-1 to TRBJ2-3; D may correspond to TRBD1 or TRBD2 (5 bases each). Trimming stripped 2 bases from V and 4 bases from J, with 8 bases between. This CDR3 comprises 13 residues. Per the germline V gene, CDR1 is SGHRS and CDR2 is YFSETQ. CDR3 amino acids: CASSFEGPDTQYF. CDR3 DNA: TGCGCCAGCAGCTTCGAGGGGCCAGATACGCAGTATTTT.

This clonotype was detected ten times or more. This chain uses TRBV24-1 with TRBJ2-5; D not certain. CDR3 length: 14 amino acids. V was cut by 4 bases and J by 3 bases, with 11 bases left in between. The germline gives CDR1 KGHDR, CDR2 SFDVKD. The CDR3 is CATSDPDLEETQYF. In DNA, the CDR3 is TGTGCCACCAGTGACCCGGACCTAGAAGAGACCCAGTACTTC.